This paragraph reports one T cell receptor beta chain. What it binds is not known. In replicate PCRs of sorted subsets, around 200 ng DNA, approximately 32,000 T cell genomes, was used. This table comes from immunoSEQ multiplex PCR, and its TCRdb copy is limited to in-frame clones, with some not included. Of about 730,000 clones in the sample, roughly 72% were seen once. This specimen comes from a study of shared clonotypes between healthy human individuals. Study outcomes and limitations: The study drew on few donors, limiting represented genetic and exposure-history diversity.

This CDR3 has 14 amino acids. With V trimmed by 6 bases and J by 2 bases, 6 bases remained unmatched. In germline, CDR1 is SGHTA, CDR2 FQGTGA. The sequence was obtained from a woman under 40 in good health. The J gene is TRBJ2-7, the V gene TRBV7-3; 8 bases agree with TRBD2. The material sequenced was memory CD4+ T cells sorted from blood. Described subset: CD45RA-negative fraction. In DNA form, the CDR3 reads TGTGCCAGCAGTCCCAGCGGGGGAACCTACGAGCAGTACTTC. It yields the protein CASSPSGGTYEQYF.